This T cell receptor beta chain was identified in a study of memory CD4+ T cells and cytomegalovirus serostatus. Whole-study context: Of the healthy Belgian adults, 9 were CMV seropositive and approximately 25 seronegative.

Single viable CD3+CD4+CD8-CD45RO+ cells were sorted as the memory CD4+ T cells. Profiled with immunoSEQ multiplex PCR; TCRdb holds only in-frame clones, not every one. The sample comprises roughly 49,000 clones, roughly 78% of which are singletons, and roughly 0.77% rests with the top ten. Germline V CDR1 and CDR2: MNHEY, SVGAGI. The CDR3 runs to 14 residues. V was trimmed by 7 bases and J by 4 bases, leaving 15 bases between them. The rearrangement uses TRBV6-5 and TRBJ2-3, with D maybe TRBD1 (5 bases). The sequenced material came from memory CD4+ T cells from blood. The TCR sequence derives from an adult in good health and CMV-seronegative. In nucleotides, the CDR3 is TGTGCCAGCACCTACCCAGGGCTCCCAGATACGCAGTATTTT. Its protein product is CASTYPGLPDTQYF.